One and the same sample provided the 20 T cell receptor beta chains below, sequenced in a study of control samples from healthy donors and cancer patients. TCRdb keeps only in-frame clones here, not all; method: immunoSEQ multiplex PCR. The table includes about 98,000 clones, roughly 86% detected once. Sequencing input: blood. Every receptor here comes from a man in his sixties in good health.

The rearrangement links TRBV11-2 to TRBJ1-1; D is undetermined. The V end was cut by 5 bases, the J end by 6 bases, with 19 bases between. CDR1 is SGHAT and CDR2 is FQNNGV in the germline V gene. CDR3 size: 15 residues. The CDR3 loop is CASSPIHGALPEAFF. The CDR3 DNA reads as TGTGCCAGCAGCCCGATTCATGGAGCCCTCCCTGAAGCTTTCTTT.

The V gene is TRBV5-1, the J gene TRBJ2-1; TRBD1 matches at 7 bases. Per germline, CDR1 SGHRS and CDR2 YFSETQ. J was trimmed by 0 bases and V by 4 bases; bases with no gene match: 4. The CDR3 has 15 residues. The CDR3 sequence: CASSRDRSSYNEQFF. In DNA, the CDR3 is TGCGCCAGCAGCCGGGACAGAAGCTCCTACAATGAGCAGTTCTTC.

This chain connects TRBV5-4 to TRBJ1-2; 9 bases match TRBD1. V gave up 4 bases and J gave up 1 base; unmatched junction bases: 2. Germline V gene lookup returns CDR1 SGHNT and CDR2 YYREEE (reference sequence). The CDR3 totals 14 residues. CDR3 amino acids: CASSLTGGNYGYTF. The CDR3 DNA sequence: TGTGCCAGCAGCCTGACAGGGGGTAACTATGGCTACACCTTC.

The chain recombines TRBV4-1 with TRBJ1-4; 8 bases agree with TRBD1. Germline loops: CDR1 MGHRA, CDR2 YSYEKL. V lost 4 bases to trimming and J lost 7 bases; unmatched junction nucleotides: 8. This CDR3 comprises 15 residues. Here the CDR3 reads CASSPRTGTGEKLFF. The CDR3 coding sequence is TGCGCCAGCAGCCCCCGGACAGGGACAGGTGAAAAACTGTTTTTT.

The V call is TRBV5-6, the J call TRBJ2-1; 8 nucleotides match TRBD1. The junction had 10 bases not matched to a gene; V was cut back by 5 bases and J by 6 bases. Germline lookup yields CDR1 SGHDT and CDR2 YYEEEE. The CDR3 is 15 amino acids. CDR3 DNA sequence: TGTGCCAGCAGTTATGGACAGGGAGTTGGCAATGAGCAGTTCTTC. Translation: CASSYGQGVGNEQFF.

The CDR3 bases are TGTGCCAGCAGCCAAGCCCTCAGCGGGAGTACGTTCGATACGCAGTATTTT. This sequence encodes CASSQALSGSTFDTQYF. This chain connects TRBV4-2 to TRBJ2-3, with TRBD2 matching 8 bases. V lost 1 base, J lost 6 bases, and 12 bases stayed unmatched. The CDR3 length is 17 residues. The germline CDR1 and CDR2 sequences are LGHNA and YNFKEQ.

The chain carries TRBV5-4 and TRBJ2-2; possible D gene TRBD2, 5 bases. CDR1 SGHNT and CDR2 YYREEE come from the germline V gene (reference sequence). CDR3 length: 13 amino acids. The germline V and J ends were trimmed by 1 base and 6 bases, with 7 bases remaining between them. The CDR3 sequence: CASSLRGAGELFF. As DNA, the CDR3 is TGTGCCAGCAGCTTGCGGGGAGCCGGGGAGCTGTTTTTT.

V is TRBV7-8 and J is TRBJ2-2, with 9 bases lining up with TRBD2. This CDR3 is 16 amino acids long. The V gene's germline CDR1 is SGHVS and CDR2 FQNEAQ. V was pared by 6 bases and J by 2 bases, with 7 bases of the junction left unmatched. This CDR3 is CASRERRGGNTGELFF. The DNA of the CDR3 is TGTGCCAGCAGGGAACGGCGGGGGGGTAACACCGGGGAGCTGTTTTTT. The full variable domain, its missing parts supplied by reference TRBV7-8 and TRBJ2-2, is GAGVSQSPRYKVAKRGQDVALRCDPISGHVSLFWYQQALGQGPEFLTYFQNEAQLDKSGLPSDRFFAERPEGSVSTLKIQRTQQEDSAVYLCASRERRGGNTGELFFGEGSRLTVL.

V usage is TRBV30 and J usage is TRBJ2-7, with TRBD1 as a possible D gene (6 bases). This CDR3 spans 14 amino acids. The germline gives CDR1 GTSNPN, CDR2 SVGIG (reference sequence). The ends were cut back, 4 bases at V and 1 base at J, with 14 bases in the middle. The CDR3 reads CAWTPGEYSYEQYF. The CDR3 bases are TGTGCCTGGACTCCAGGGGAGTATTCCTACGAGCAGTACTTC.

The chain has TRBV7-9 and TRBJ2-1, with D unclear. With 4 bases removed from V and 7 bases from J, the gap between germline ends came to 5 bases. The CDR3 is made up of 11 amino acids. Germline loops: CDR1 SEHNR, CDR2 FQNEAQ (reference sequence). The CDR3 coding sequence is TGTGCCAGCAGCTCAAATAATGAGCAGTTCTTC. Residues: CASSSNNEQFF.

The V call is TRBV11-3, the J call TRBJ2-1; 9 bases are a match to TRBD2. J gave up 7 bases and V 4 bases, and 8 bases lay outside the gene matches. Germline V gives CDR1 SGHNT, CDR2 YENEEA. This CDR3 comprises 15 residues. CDR3 sequence (DNA): TGTGCCAGCAGCTATGGGCGGGGGGGCCGGAATGAGCAGTTCTTC. It translates to CASSYGRGGRNEQFF.

This clone turned up a few times. The gene calls are TRBV2 and TRBJ2-2; D is undetermined. The ends were cut back, 6 bases at V and 1 base at J, with 9 bases in the middle. Germline loops: CDR1 SNHLY, CDR2 FYNNEI. CDR3 length equals 14 residues. CDR3 in amino acids: CASRFPENTGELFF. Here the CDR3 DNA reads TGTGCCAGCAGATTCCCAGAGAACACCGGGGAGCTGTTTTTT.

The chain employs TRBV10-3 and TRBJ2-7; perhaps TRBD1 as D (6 bases). The CDR3 consists of 13 residues. Germline CDR1 reads ENHRY; CDR2 reads SYGVKD. The ends were cut back, 2 bases at V and 7 bases at J, with 12 bases in the middle. The CDR3 region is CAISEGRGQEQYF. The CDR3, as DNA: TGTGCCATCAGTGAGGGCAGGGGTCAGGAGCAGTACTTC.

The CDR3 region has the DNA TGTGCCACCAGTGATTTGCATTCTGGGGCAGATACGCAGTATTTT. It codes for CATSDLHSGADTQYF. The chain links TRBV24-1 to TRBJ2-3; D ambiguous. The germline CDR1 and CDR2 sequences are KGHDR and SFDVKD. The CDR3 runs to 15 residues. Trimming removed 0 bases at V and 4 bases at J, with 10 bases between.

The rearrangement uses TRBV2 and TRBJ2-1; D unclear. Per the germline V gene, CDR1 is SNHLY and CDR2 is FYNNEI. Trimming removed 4 bases from V and 5 bases from J, with 12 bases in between. CDR3 size: 14 residues. CDR3 amino acids: CASSVTVTDNEQFF. The CDR3 DNA follows: TGTGCCAGCAGTGTTACAGTTACTGACAATGAGCAGTTCTTC.

The chain employs TRBV7-9 and TRBJ1-4; tentatively, D is TRBD1 (6 bases). CDR3 length: 16 amino acids. V dropped 5 bases and J dropped 7 bases, with 20 bases sitting between them. The germline CDR1 and CDR2 sequences are SEHNR and FQNEAQ (reference sequence). The CDR3 nucleotides are TGTGCCAGCAGCCCCACGTGGGGCAGGGGTAGTGAAAAACTGTTTTTT. Translating gives CASSPTWGRGSEKLFF.

This clone was observed once. The chain combines TRBV7-3 with TRBJ1-1; tentative D call: TRBD1 (5 bases). Trimming pared 6 bases from V and 11 bases from J, leaving 13 bases between. Germline CDR1 SGHTA, CDR2 FQGTGA. This CDR3 comprises 11 residues. The CDR3 sequence is CASSSGTGAFF. DNA of the CDR3: TGTGCCAGCAGTTCCGGGACTGGGGCTTTCTTT.

Written as DNA, the CDR3 is TGTGCCAGCAGCAAACAACTGGACGAGCAGTACTTC. Protein sequence: CASSKQLDEQYF. The chain couples TRBV7-9 to TRBJ2-7; no clear D gene. The CDR3 sequence is 12 residues long. Trimming shortened V by 5 bases and J by 5 bases, and 10 bases separated the two germline ends. CDR1 SEHNR and CDR2 FQNEAQ come from the germline V gene (reference sequence).

On this clone: At the DNA level, this CDR3 is encoded by other sequences in the same sample as well. CDR3 protein: CASRKAYTEAFF. The CDR3 DNA is TGTGCCAGCAGGAAGGCTTACACTGAAGCTTTCTTT. The rearrangement links TRBV6-5 to TRBJ1-1; unclear D gene. The germline V gene has CDR1 MNHEY and CDR2 SVGAGI. The CDR3 contains 12 residues. The germline V and J ends were trimmed by 6 bases and 3 bases, with 8 bases remaining between them.

The chain couples TRBV7-9 to TRBJ2-1; the D call may be TRBD1 or TRBD2 (6 bases each). The V end was cut by 5 bases, the J end by 7 bases, with 15 bases between. The CDR3 contains 14 residues. CDR1 and CDR2 from the germline V gene are SEHNR and FQNEAQ (reference sequence). The CDR3 region has the DNA TGTGCCAGCAGCCCGGGGGCCACGTCGAATGAGCAGTTCTTC. As protein: CASSPGATSNEQFF.